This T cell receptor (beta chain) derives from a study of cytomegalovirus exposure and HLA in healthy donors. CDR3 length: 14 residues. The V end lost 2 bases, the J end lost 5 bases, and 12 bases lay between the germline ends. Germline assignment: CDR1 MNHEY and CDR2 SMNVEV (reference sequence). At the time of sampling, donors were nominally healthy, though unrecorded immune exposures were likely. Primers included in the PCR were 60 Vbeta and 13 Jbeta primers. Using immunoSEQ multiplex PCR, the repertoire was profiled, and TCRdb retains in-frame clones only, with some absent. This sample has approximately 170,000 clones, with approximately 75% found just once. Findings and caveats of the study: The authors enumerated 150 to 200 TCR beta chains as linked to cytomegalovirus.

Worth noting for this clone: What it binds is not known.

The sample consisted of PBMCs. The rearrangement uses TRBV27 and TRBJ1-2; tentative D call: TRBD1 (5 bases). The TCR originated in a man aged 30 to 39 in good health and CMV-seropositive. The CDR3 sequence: CASSLDSFLYGYTF. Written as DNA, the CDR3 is TGTGCCAGCAGTTTAGACAGCTTCTTATATGGCTACACCTTC.